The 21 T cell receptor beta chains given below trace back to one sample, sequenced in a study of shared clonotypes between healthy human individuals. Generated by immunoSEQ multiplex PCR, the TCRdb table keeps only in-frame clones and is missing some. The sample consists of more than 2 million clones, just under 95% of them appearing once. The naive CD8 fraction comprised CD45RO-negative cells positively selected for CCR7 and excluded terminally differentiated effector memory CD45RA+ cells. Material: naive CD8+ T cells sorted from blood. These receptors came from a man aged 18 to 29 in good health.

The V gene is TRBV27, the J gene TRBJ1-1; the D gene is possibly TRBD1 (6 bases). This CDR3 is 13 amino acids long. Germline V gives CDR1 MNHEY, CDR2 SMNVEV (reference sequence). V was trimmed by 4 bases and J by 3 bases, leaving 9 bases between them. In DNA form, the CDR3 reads TGTGCCAGCAGTTCACAGGGACACACTGAAGCTTTCTTT. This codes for CASSSQGHTEAFF.

CDR3 in amino acids: CASSPGVGGLDTQYF. The CDR3 DNA is TGTGCCAGCAGCCCAGGGGTCGGGGGATTGGATACGCAGTATTTT. The genes are TRBV11-3 and TRBJ2-3; D assignment may be TRBD1 or TRBD2 (6 bases each). With 5 bases removed from V and 6 bases from J, the gap between germline ends came to 18 bases. Germline V gene data show CDR1 as SGHNT and CDR2 as YENEEA. The CDR3 runs 15 residues.

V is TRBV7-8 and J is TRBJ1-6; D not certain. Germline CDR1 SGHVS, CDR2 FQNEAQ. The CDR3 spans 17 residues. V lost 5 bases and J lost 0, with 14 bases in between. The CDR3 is CASSPRSRSSYNSPLHF. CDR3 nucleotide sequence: TGTGCCAGCAGCCCTCGTTCCAGGAGCTCCTATAATTCACCCCTCCACTTT.

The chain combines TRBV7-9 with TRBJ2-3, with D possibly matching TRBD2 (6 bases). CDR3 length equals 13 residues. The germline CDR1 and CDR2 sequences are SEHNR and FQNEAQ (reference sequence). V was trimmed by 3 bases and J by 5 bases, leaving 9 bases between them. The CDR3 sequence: CASSFPGEDTQYF. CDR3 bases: TGTGCCAGCAGCTTCCCGGGGGAAGATACGCAGTATTTT.

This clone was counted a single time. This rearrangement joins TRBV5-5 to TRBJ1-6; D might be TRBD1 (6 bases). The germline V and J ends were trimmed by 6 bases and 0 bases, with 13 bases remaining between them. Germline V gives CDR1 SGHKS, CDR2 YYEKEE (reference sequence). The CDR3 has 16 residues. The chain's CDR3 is CASNNDRFSYNSPLHF. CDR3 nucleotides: TGTGCCAGCAATAACGACAGGTTCTCCTATAATTCACCCCTCCACTTT. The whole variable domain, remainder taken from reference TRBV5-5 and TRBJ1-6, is DAGVTQSPTHLIKTRGQQVTLRCSPISGHKSVSWYQQVLGQGPQFIFQYYEKEERGRGNFPDRFSARQFPNYSSELNVNALLLGDSALYLCASNNDRFSYNSPLHFGNGTRLTVT.

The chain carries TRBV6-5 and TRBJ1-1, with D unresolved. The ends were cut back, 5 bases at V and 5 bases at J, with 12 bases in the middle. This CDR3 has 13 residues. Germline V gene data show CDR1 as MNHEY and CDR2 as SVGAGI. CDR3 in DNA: TGTGCCAGCAGTCAGGCGGGGAAGACTGAAGCTTTCTTT. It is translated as CASSQAGKTEAFF.

The CDR3, as DNA: TGCGCCAGCAGCTTATCAGCCGGGCCCTCAGGGGCTGATACGCAGTATTTT. It codes for CASSLSAGPSGADTQYF. V is TRBV4-1 and J is TRBJ2-3, with D possibly being TRBD1 (6 bases). The CDR3 is made up of 17 amino acids. Germline V CDR1 and CDR2: MGHRA, YSYEKL. Trimming pared 5 bases from V and 6 bases from J, leaving 24 bases between.

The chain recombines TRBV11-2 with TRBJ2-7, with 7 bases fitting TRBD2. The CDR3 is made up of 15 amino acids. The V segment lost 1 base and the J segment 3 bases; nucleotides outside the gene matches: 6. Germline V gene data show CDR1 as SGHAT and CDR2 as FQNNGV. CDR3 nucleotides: TGTGCCAGCAGCTTAGGCAGGGACTATCACTACGAGCAGTACTTC. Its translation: CASSLGRDYHYEQYF. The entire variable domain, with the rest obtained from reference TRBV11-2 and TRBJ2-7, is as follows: EAGVAQSPRYKIIEKRQSVAFWCNPISGHATLYWYQQILGQGPKLLIQFQNNGVVDDSQLPKDRFSAERLKGVDSTLKIQPAKLEDSAVYLCASSLGRDYHYEQYFGPGTRLTVT.

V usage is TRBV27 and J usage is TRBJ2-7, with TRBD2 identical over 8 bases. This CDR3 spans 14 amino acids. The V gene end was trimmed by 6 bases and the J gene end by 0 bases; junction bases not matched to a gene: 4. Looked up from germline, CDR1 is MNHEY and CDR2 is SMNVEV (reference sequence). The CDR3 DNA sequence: TGTGCCAGCAGGCTCGGGGGGGACTCCTACGAGCAGTACTTC. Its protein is CASRLGGDSYEQYF.

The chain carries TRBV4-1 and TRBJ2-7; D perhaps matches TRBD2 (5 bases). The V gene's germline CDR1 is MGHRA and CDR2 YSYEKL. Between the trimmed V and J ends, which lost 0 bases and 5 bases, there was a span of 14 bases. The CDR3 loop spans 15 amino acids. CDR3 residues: CASSQEPGNPHEQYF. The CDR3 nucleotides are TGCGCCAGCAGCCAAGAACCCGGGAACCCCCACGAGCAGTACTTC.

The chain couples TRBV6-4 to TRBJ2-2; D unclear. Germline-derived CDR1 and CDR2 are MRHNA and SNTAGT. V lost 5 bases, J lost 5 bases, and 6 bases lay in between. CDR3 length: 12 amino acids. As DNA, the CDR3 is TGTGCCAGCAGTAGTGTTACCGGGGAGCTGTTTTTT. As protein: CASSSVTGELFF.

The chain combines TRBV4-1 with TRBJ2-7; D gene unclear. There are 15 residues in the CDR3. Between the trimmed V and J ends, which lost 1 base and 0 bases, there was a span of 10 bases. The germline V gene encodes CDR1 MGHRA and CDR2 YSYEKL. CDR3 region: CASSQVVSASYEQYF. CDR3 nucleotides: TGCGCCAGCAGCCAAGTTGTCAGCGCCTCCTACGAGCAGTACTTC.

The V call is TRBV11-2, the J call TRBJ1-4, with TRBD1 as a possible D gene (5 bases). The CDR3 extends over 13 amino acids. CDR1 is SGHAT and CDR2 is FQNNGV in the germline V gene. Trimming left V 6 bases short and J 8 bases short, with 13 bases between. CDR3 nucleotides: TGTGCCAGCAGGGGGACCCCGAACGAAAAACTGTTTTTT. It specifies CASRGTPNEKLFF. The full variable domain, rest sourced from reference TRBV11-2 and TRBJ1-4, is EAGVAQSPRYKIIEKRQSVAFWCNPISGHATLYWYQQILGQGPKLLIQFQNNGVVDDSQLPKDRFSAERLKGVDSTLKIQPAKLEDSAVYLCASRGTPNEKLFFGSGTQLSVL.

The CDR3 DNA is TGCGCCAGCAGCCAAGTGGCGGGGCCCAGCACAGATACGCAGTATTTT. Protein: CASSQVAGPSTDTQYF. The chain has TRBV4-3 and TRBJ2-3; D might be TRBD2 (6 bases). The V gene lost 1 base and the J gene lost 0 bases, with 11 bases spanning the gap. The germline V gene has CDR1 LGHNA and CDR2 YSLEER. This CDR3 has 16 residues.

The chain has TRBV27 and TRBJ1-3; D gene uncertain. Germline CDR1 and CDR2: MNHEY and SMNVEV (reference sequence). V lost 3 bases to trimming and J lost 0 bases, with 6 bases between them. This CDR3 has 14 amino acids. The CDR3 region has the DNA TGTGCCAGCAGTTTTTCCAGCTCTGGAAACACCATATATTTT. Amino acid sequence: CASSFSSSGNTIYF.

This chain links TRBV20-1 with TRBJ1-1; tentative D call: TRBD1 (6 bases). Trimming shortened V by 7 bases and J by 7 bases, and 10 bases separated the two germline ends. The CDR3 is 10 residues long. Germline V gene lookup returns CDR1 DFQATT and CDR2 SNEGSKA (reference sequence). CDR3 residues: CSEGGLEAFF. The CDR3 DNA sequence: TGCAGTGAGGGGGGGCTTGAAGCTTTCTTT.

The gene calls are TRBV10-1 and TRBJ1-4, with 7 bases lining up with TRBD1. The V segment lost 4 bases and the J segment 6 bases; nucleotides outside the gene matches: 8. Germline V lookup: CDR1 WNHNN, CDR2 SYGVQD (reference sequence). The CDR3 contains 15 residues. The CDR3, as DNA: TGCGCCAGCAGTGGTGGACAGGCGTTTGATGAAAAACTGTTTTTT. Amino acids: CASSGGQAFDEKLFF.

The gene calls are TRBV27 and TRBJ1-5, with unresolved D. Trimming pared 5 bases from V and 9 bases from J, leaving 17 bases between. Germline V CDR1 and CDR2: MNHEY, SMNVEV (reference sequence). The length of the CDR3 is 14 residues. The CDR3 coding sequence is TGTGCCAGCAGTCCCAACCCGGACTGGGGGCCCCAGCATTTT. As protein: CASSPNPDWGPQHF.

CDR3 protein: CAISGPGQNNQQYF. CDR3 DNA: TGTGCCATCAGTGGACCGGGACAGAATAACCAGCAGTACTTC. The chain has TRBV10-3 and TRBJ2-7; 7 bases line up with TRBD1. Germline V gene data show CDR1 as ENHRY and CDR2 as SYGVKD. The V gene end was trimmed by 4 bases and the J gene end by 8 bases; junction bases not matched to a gene: 11. The CDR3 extends over 14 amino acids.

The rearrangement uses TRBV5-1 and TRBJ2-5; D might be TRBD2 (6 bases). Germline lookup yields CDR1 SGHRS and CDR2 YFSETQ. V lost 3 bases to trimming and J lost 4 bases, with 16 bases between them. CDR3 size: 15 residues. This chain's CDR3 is CASSSEGLGLETQYF. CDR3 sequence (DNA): TGCGCCAGCAGCTCGGAGGGGTTGGGTTTAGAGACCCAGTACTTC.

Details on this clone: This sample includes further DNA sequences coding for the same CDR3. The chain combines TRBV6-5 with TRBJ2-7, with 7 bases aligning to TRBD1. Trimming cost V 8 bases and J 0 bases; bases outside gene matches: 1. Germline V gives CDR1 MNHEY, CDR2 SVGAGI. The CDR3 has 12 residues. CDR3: CASGTVSYEQYF. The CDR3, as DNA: TGTGCCAGCGGGACAGTCTCCTACGAGCAGTACTTC.